The 18 T cell receptor beta chains reported below all come from one sample, sequenced in a study of blood T cell repertoires in COVID-19. The table came from immunoSEQ multiplex PCR; TCRdb's copy has only in-frame clones and leaves some out. The repertoire includes around 40,000 clones, under 90% of them detected once, and roughly 21% sits in the top ten. Sequenced input: peripheral blood. Receptors originate from a man between 50 and 59 years old with active COVID-19.

The chain couples TRBV6-5 to TRBJ1-4; the D gene is possibly TRBD1 (5 bases). V was trimmed by 2 bases and J by 8 bases, leaving 15 bases between them. CDR1 and CDR2 from the germline V gene are MNHEY and SVGAGI. The CDR3 extends over 15 amino acids. The CDR3 coding sequence is TGTGCCAGCAGTTACGACGGCCTGAAGGGGGAAAAACTGTTTTTT. Its translation: CASSYDGLKGEKLFF.

This sequence joins TRBV20-1 and TRBJ2-1, with D unclear. Looked up from germline, CDR1 is DFQATT and CDR2 is SNEGSKA (reference sequence). This CDR3 is 10 amino acids long. The germline V and J ends were trimmed by 5 bases and 11 bases, with 10 bases remaining between them. The CDR3, as DNA: TGCAGTGCTCACTACGCTCAGCAGTTCTTC. Encoded protein: CSAHYAQQFF.

The rearrangement links TRBV6-2 or TRBV6-3 to TRBJ2-4; 7 nucleotides line up with TRBD1. This CDR3 is 15 amino acids long. Per the germline V gene, CDR1 is MNHEY and CDR2 is SVGEGT. The J segment lost 6 bases and the V segment lost 4 bases, leaving 9 bases of the junction unmatched. CDR3 region: CASSSPGTVGNIQYF. The CDR3, as DNA: TGTGCCAGCAGTTCACCCGGGACAGTGGGAAACATTCAGTACTTC.

V is TRBV7-2 and J is TRBJ1-4, with 7 bases identical to TRBD1. The CDR3 runs to 12 residues. Unmatched junction bases numbered 5, after V lost 5 bases and J lost 11 bases. Germline V gene data show CDR1 as SGHTA and CDR2 as FQGNSA. The CDR3 DNA sequence: TGTGCCAGCAGCCTCGGGACAGATAAACTGTTTTTT. Its protein product is CASSLGTDKLFF.

This chain links TRBV7-2 with TRBJ2-7; perhaps TRBD2 as D (5 bases). With 3 bases removed from V and 7 bases from J, the gap between germline ends came to 10 bases. This CDR3 is 12 amino acids long. Germline V gives CDR1 SGHTA, CDR2 FQGNSA. CDR3 DNA: TGTGCCAGCAGCTTCCGGACTCGGGAGCAGTACTTC. Translation: CASSFRTREQYF.

The CDR3 spells CASSQGTGGFYEQYF. The CDR3 region has the DNA TGTGCCAGCAGCCAAGGGACAGGGGGCTTCTACGAGCAGTACTTC. V is TRBV6-5 and J is TRBJ2-7; TRBD1 matches at 12 bases. V was pared by 6 bases and J by 3 bases, with 6 bases of the junction left unmatched. This CDR3 contains 15 residues. The germline V gene has CDR1 MNHEY and CDR2 SVGAGI.

This chain connects TRBV12-3 or TRBV12-4 to TRBJ2-7; possibly TRBD2 for D (5 bases). The CDR3 has 13 residues. The ends were cut back, 3 bases at V and 3 bases at J, with 9 bases in the middle. The CDR3 protein is CASSLGVLYEQYF. The CDR3 DNA reads TGTGCCAGCAGTTTGGGAGTGCTCTACGAGCAGTACTTC.

The V call is TRBV11-3, the J call TRBJ2-3; D is perhaps TRBD2 (6 bases). V was shortened by 0 bases and J by 11 bases, with 18 bases between the two germline ends. Germline V gene lookup returns CDR1 SGHNT and CDR2 YENEEA. The CDR3 length is 15 residues. This chain's CDR3 is CASSLEGEVEIMQYF. The CDR3 bases are TGTGCCAGCAGCTTAGAAGGGGAGGTCGAAATTATGCAGTATTTT.

The chain uses TRBV11-2 and TRBJ2-1, with a possible D match to TRBD2 (5 bases). The CDR3 has 17 amino acids. Trimming took 1 base from V and 0 from J, leaving 13 bases between them. CDR1 and CDR2 (germline): SGHAT, FQNNGV. The CDR3 DNA reads TGTGCCAGCAGCTTAGGTATCGGGATCAGCTCCTACAATGAGCAGTTCTTC. Encoded protein: CASSLGIGISSYNEQFF.

This clone came up a few times. The V call is TRBV6-6, the J call TRBJ1-2; TRBD1 agrees at 9 bases. The CDR3 has 16 residues. Unmatched junction bases numbered 14, after V lost 6 bases and J lost 6 bases. Germline lookup yields CDR1 MNHNY and CDR2 SVGAGI (reference sequence). CDR3 loop: CASRNSNRGLGDGYTF. The CDR3 nucleotides are TGTGCCAGCAGAAATTCGAACAGGGGGCTAGGGGATGGCTACACCTTC.

This clone is a singleton in its sample. The chain couples TRBV28 to TRBJ2-3; the match to TRBD2 covers 10 bases. The CDR3 is 16 amino acids. J gave up 1 base and V 4 bases, and 5 bases lay outside the gene matches. CDR1 and CDR2 (germline): MDHEN, SYDVKM. The DNA of the CDR3 is TGTGCCAGCAGTTCCCTAGGACTAGCGGGCACAGATACGCAGTATTTT. Residues: CASSSLGLAGTDTQYF.

The chain carries TRBV7-6 and TRBJ1-5; D call uncertain. The V end was cut by 3 bases, the J end by 8 bases, with 11 bases between. The germline V gene has CDR1 SGHVS and CDR2 FNYEAQ. This CDR3 contains 13 residues. CDR3 protein: CASSFGESEPQHF. CDR3 sequence (DNA): TGTGCCAGCAGCTTTGGGGAGTCGGAGCCCCAGCATTTT.

The rearrangement joins TRBV14 to TRBJ2-3; D might be TRBD1 (5 bases). Germline assignment: CDR1 SGHDN and CDR2 FVKESK. The CDR3 has 16 residues. V was cut by 6 bases and J by 1 base, with 17 bases left in between. The CDR3: CASSSIRQTGTDTQYF. CDR3 nucleotides: TGTGCCAGCAGTTCCATAAGACAGACTGGCACAGATACGCAGTATTTT.

V usage is TRBV3-1 (or the pseudogene TRBV3-2) and J usage is TRBJ2-7, with D tentatively TRBD2 (5 bases). V was cut by 5 bases and J by 6 bases, with 17 bases left in between. Germline CDR1 reads LGHDT; CDR2 reads YNNKEL (reference sequence). The CDR3 spans 14 residues. As DNA, the CDR3 is TGTGCCAGCAGCTACCGAACAGCGGTCGGCGAGCAGTACTTC. This sequence encodes CASSYRTAVGEQYF.

The V and J genes are TRBV7-9 and TRBJ2-1; 7 nucleotides align to TRBD2. Germline lookup yields CDR1 SEHNR and CDR2 FQNEAQ (reference sequence). Trimming at V came to 6 bases and at J to 0 bases, leaving 11 bases not matched to a gene. This CDR3 has 17 residues. The CDR3 DNA sequence: TGTGCCAGCAGGGGGCTAGGTGGGAGGGCCTCCTACAATGAGCAGTTCTTC. It is translated as CASRGLGGRASYNEQFF.

The chain carries TRBV5-1 and TRBJ2-4; TRBD1 agrees at 7 bases. CDR3 length: 14 amino acids. Germline V CDR1 and CDR2: SGHRS, YFSETQ. V gave up 4 bases and J gave up 8 bases; unmatched junction bases: 9. The chain's CDR3 is CASSEGATRDIQYF. DNA of the CDR3: TGCGCCAGCAGCGAGGGGGCCACCCGGGACATTCAGTACTTC.

V gene TRBV28 combines with J gene TRBJ2-4; 7 bases agree with TRBD1. V shed 5 bases, J shed 6 bases, and the junction held 10 bases outside the gene matches. Germline V lookup: CDR1 MDHEN, CDR2 SYDVKM. The CDR3 runs 15 residues. The CDR3 reads CASSPLQGSGNIQYF. CDR3 DNA sequence: TGTGCCAGCAGTCCTCTACAGGGGTCAGGAAACATTCAGTACTTC.

This rearrangement joins TRBV9 to TRBJ2-1, with 10 nucleotides matching TRBD2. Germline V gene data show CDR1 as SGDLS and CDR2 as YYNGEE. The CDR3 spans 15 residues. Trimming removed 4 bases from V and 2 bases from J; junction bases left unmatched: 3. The CDR3 loop reads CASSSGRVAYNEQFF. In DNA, the CDR3 is TGTGCCAGCAGCAGCGGGAGGGTCGCCTACAATGAGCAGTTCTTC.